The 27 T cell receptor beta chains below were found in one sample sequenced in a study of T cell responses to AZD1222 COVID-19 vaccine. Only in-frame clones appear in the TCRdb table, and some are missing; sequencing was by immunoSEQ multiplex PCR. The sample lists around 190,000 clones, roughly 92% occurring once. Sequencing was performed on peripheral blood, taken 28 days after the second AZD1222 dose. These TCRs come from an adult who received the AZD1222 COVID-19 vaccine.

The gene calls are TRBV29-1 and TRBJ1-5; TRBD1 agrees at 7 bases. The V gene end was trimmed by 5 bases and the J gene end by 2 bases; junction bases not matched to a gene: 3. Germline V CDR1 and CDR2: SQVTM, ANQGSEA. This CDR3 has 13 amino acids. CDR3 sequence (DNA): TGCAGCGTTCTTACAGGGGGCAATCAGCCCCAGCATTTT. This encodes CSVLTGGNQPQHF.

V and J are TRBV2 and TRBJ1-1; D is unclear. CDR3 length: 15 residues. V shed 5 bases and J shed 0 bases, with 13 bases lying between them. The V gene's germline CDR1 is SNHLY and CDR2 FYNNEI. This CDR3 reads CASSTRTVMNTEAFF. CDR3 nucleotides: TGTGCCAGCAGTACGAGGACTGTCATGAACACTGAAGCTTTCTTT.

The V gene is TRBV7-8, the J gene TRBJ2-7; 8 nucleotides align to TRBD1. CDR1 is SGHVS and CDR2 is FQNEAQ in the germline V gene. CDR3 length: 15 residues. V was clipped by 5 bases and J by 0 bases; unmatched bases: 6. The CDR3 sequence is CASSPGTGPSYEQYF. CDR3 sequence (DNA): TGTGCCAGCAGCCCAGGGACAGGCCCCTCCTACGAGCAGTACTTC.

As for this clone: One junction end does not reproduce the germline sequence, and a read error may be involved. The chain has TRBV7-7 and TRBJ2-3; 11 nucleotides agree with TRBD2. In germline, CDR1 is SSHAT, CDR2 FNYEAQ (reference sequence). The length of the CDR3 is 18 residues. The CDR3 region is CASSLGGSGRAPTDTQYF. The CDR3 coding sequence is TGTGCTAGCAGCTTAGGTGGTAGCGGGAGGGCCCCGACAGATACGCAGTATTTT. The whole variable domain, filled in from reference TRBV7-7 and TRBJ2-3, reads GAGVSQSPRYKVTKRGQDVTLRCDPISSHATLYWYQQALGQGPEFLTYFNYEAQPDKSGLPSDRFSAERPEGSISTLTIQRTEQRDSAMYRCASSLGGSGRAPTDTQYFGPGTRLTVL.

This chain links TRBV19 with TRBJ2-1; D possibly corresponds to TRBD2 (6 bases). With 4 bases removed from V and 6 bases from J, the gap between germline ends came to 19 bases. Looked up from germline, CDR1 is LNHDA and CDR2 is SQIVND (reference sequence). CDR3 length equals 16 residues. CDR3 sequence (DNA): TGTGCCAGTAGTAAGGAACCGGGACTCAGTTCCAATGAGCAGTTCTTC. The encoded protein is CASSKEPGLSSNEQFF.

The chain carries TRBV11-2 and TRBJ1-6, with D uncertain. The CDR3 consists of 13 residues. V gave up 1 base and J gave up 7 bases, with 5 bases separating them. Germline V CDR1 and CDR2: SGHAT, FQNNGV. CDR3 coding DNA: TGTGCCAGCAGCTTAGGAACGAATTCACCCCTCCACTTT. Translation: CASSLGTNSPLHF.

The rearrangement uses TRBV4-1 and TRBJ2-3; either TRBD1 or TRBD2 may supply D (5 bases each). Germline CDR1 is MGHRA and CDR2 is YSYEKL. The CDR3 is 17 residues long. Trimming left V 4 bases short and J 2 bases short, with 19 bases between. DNA for the CDR3: TGCGCCAGCAGCCCCACGTCGTTCGGGGACCCCACAGATACGCAGTATTTT. Its translation: CASSPTSFGDPTDTQYF.

The chain joins TRBV3-1 (or the pseudogene TRBV3-2) to TRBJ2-7; 7 bases match TRBD2. CDR1 and CDR2 from the germline V gene are LGHDT and YNNKEL (reference sequence). Unmatched junction bases numbered 4, after V lost 9 bases and J lost 5 bases. The CDR3 runs 11 residues. The CDR3 bases are TGTGCCAGTGGACTAGAACACGAGCAGTACTTC. This codes for CASGLEHEQYF.

The chain combines TRBV3-1 (or the pseudogene TRBV3-2) with TRBJ2-7; D is ambiguous. The germline V gene has CDR1 LGHDT and CDR2 YNNKEL (reference sequence). The V and J ends lost 0 bases and 1 base respectively, with 13 bases between them. The CDR3 sequence is 16 residues long. The CDR3 reads CASSQEAAVPSYEQYF. The CDR3, as DNA: TGTGCCAGCAGCCAAGAGGCAGCAGTCCCTTCCTACGAGCAGTACTTC.

The chain joins TRBV19 to TRBJ2-7; tentative D call: TRBD2 (6 bases). The CDR3 spans 14 residues. V was pared by 6 bases and J by 0 bases, with 12 bases between. Germline CDR1 reads LNHDA; CDR2 reads SQIVND (reference sequence). The DNA for the CDR3 is TGTGCCAGTAGGGTAGGAGGGAACTCCTACGAGCAGTACTTC. Its translation is CASRVGGNSYEQYF.

This sequence joins TRBV4-1 and TRBJ1-6, with D maybe TRBD1 (6 bases). The V gene's germline CDR1 is MGHRA and CDR2 YSYEKL. V lost 4 bases, J lost 7 bases, and 11 bases lay in between. This CDR3 region has 14 residues. The CDR3 DNA reads as TGCGCCAGCAGCCCACAGGGCTTCAATTCACCCCTCCACTTT. This gives the protein CASSPQGFNSPLHF.

The chain combines TRBV30 with TRBJ2-7, with a tentative D call TRBD2 (7 bases). Germline CDR1 reads GTSNPN; CDR2 reads SVGIG (reference sequence). The CDR3 contains 11 residues. The CDR3 nucleotides read TGTGCGGCGGTAAGGGGGGGGGAGCAGTACTTC. Translated: CAAVRGGEQYF. The whole variable domain, filled in from reference TRBV30 and TRBJ2-7, reads SQTIHQWPATLVQPVGSPLSLECTVEGTSNPNLYWYRQAAGRGLQLLFYSVGIGQISSEVPQNLSASRPQDRQFILSSKKLLLSDSGFYLCAAVRGGEQYFGPGTRLTVT.

The chain carries TRBV14 and TRBJ2-1; D remains ambiguous. The germline CDR1 and CDR2 sequences are SGHDN and FVKESK. This CDR3 comprises 12 residues. V was clipped by 5 bases and J by 9 bases, with 11 bases between them. Here the CDR3 reads CASSSGPGEQFF. CDR3 coding DNA: TGTGCCAGCAGCTCCGGTCCGGGTGAGCAGTTCTTC.

The CDR3 loop is CASRKTSGPSYEQYF. The CDR3 DNA reads TGTGCCAGCAGAAAAACTAGCGGGCCTTCCTACGAGCAGTACTTC. The chain links TRBV7-6 to TRBJ2-7; 9 bases are shared with TRBD2. CDR3 length: 15 amino acids. J lost 1 base, V lost 6 bases, and 7 bases had no gene match. Per the germline V gene, CDR1 is SGHVS and CDR2 is FNYEAQ.

This clone has a single count. This chain joins TRBV27 and TRBJ2-2; D possibly corresponds to TRBD2 (6 bases). V was cut by 4 bases and J by 2 bases, with 14 bases left in between. Per germline, CDR1 MNHEY and CDR2 SMNVEV (reference sequence). This CDR3 has 16 amino acids. This chain's CDR3 is CASSSLSGLNTGELFF. The CDR3 nucleotides are TGTGCCAGCAGTTCTCTAAGCGGGCTCAACACCGGGGAGCTGTTTTTT.

This chain joins TRBV6-2 or TRBV6-3 and TRBJ1-6; 8 nucleotides align to TRBD1. The CDR3 length is 14 residues. V gave up 5 bases and J gave up 10 bases; unmatched junction bases: 7. Germline V gene lookup returns CDR1 MNHEY and CDR2 SVGEGT. In DNA, the CDR3 is TGTGCCAGCAGTCTCGGACAGGGATACTCACCCCTCCACTTT. Translated, it gives CASSLGQGYSPLHF.

The J gene is TRBJ1-2, the V gene TRBV29-1; D gene ambiguous. Per the germline V gene, CDR1 is SQVTM and CDR2 is ANQGSEA. Trimming took off 6 bases at V and 7 bases at J, with 15 bases between the two ends. This CDR3 is 12 amino acids long. The CDR3 nucleotides are TGCAGCGTCCGACAAGAGCTAGGTGGCTACACCTTC. This codes for CSVRQELGGYTF.

The chain joins TRBV19 to TRBJ1-1, with D unclear. V dropped 3 bases and J dropped 6 bases, with 17 bases sitting between them. Germline CDR1 reads LNHDA; CDR2 reads SQIVND (reference sequence). This CDR3 is 15 amino acids long. The DNA for the CDR3 is TGTGCCAGTAGTATTCGGGCCCACCCAGGCGCTGAAGCTTTCTTT. This gives the protein CASSIRAHPGAEAFF.

This chain uses TRBV18 with TRBJ2-7; 9 positions match TRBD2. Germline assignment: CDR1 KGHSH and CDR2 LQKENI. The V gene end was trimmed by 3 bases and the J gene end by 7 bases; junction bases not matched to a gene: 4. The CDR3 loop spans 13 amino acids. CDR3 nucleotides: TGTGCCAGCTCACCCCTCGGACTAGCGGAGCAGTACTTC. This codes for CASSPLGLAEQYF.

The genes are TRBV7-8 and TRBJ2-7; tentatively, D is TRBD2 (6 bases). The CDR3 contains 14 residues. With 5 bases removed from V and 4 bases from J, the gap between germline ends came to 15 bases. Germline V gene lookup returns CDR1 SGHVS and CDR2 FQNEAQ. The CDR3 nucleotides are TGTGCCAGCAGCGGCGGGGCGGGAAGTTACGAGCAGTACTTC. It is translated as CASSGGAGSYEQYF.

The chain employs TRBV5-1 and TRBJ2-2; 10 nucleotides align to TRBD1. The CDR3 has 15 amino acids. Trimming took 5 bases from V and 9 from J; bases not matched to a gene: 10. Germline values: CDR1 SGHRS, CDR2 YFSETQ. CDR3 loop: CASSPGTGEDRELFF. DNA of the CDR3: TGCGCCAGCAGTCCCGGGACAGGGGAGGACAGGGAGCTGTTTTTT.

V gene TRBV9 combines with J gene TRBJ2-4; no definite D call. The germline V gene has CDR1 SGDLS and CDR2 YYNGEE. The CDR3 sequence is 12 residues long. V shed 3 bases and J shed 7 bases, with 8 bases lying between them. The CDR3 sequence: CASSGSGNIQYF. CDR3 coding DNA: TGTGCCAGCAGCGGCAGTGGGAACATTCAGTACTTC.

The chain has TRBV6-5 and TRBJ2-5; 10 bases agree with TRBD2. The germline V gene encodes CDR1 MNHEY and CDR2 SVGAGI. J gave up 6 bases and V 6 bases, and 7 bases lay outside the gene matches. The CDR3 has 14 residues. CDR3 bases: TGTGCCAGCAGAGCGGGGGGGAGTGTAAAGACCCAGTACTTC. This encodes CASRAGGSVKTQYF.

The chain couples TRBV11-3 to TRBJ2-1, with D perhaps given as TRBD1 or TRBD2 (5 bases each). Germline V lookup: CDR1 SGHNT, CDR2 YENEEA. Between the trimmed V and J ends, which lost 4 bases and 2 bases, there was a span of 21 bases. This CDR3 region has 18 residues. CDR3 sequence: CASSSSEAALGAYNEQFF. CDR3 nucleotide sequence: TGTGCCAGCAGCTCGTCCGAGGCTGCGCTGGGGGCCTACAATGAGCAGTTCTTC.

The chain combines TRBV9 with TRBJ2-3; 9 bases fit TRBD1. V lost 4 bases to trimming and J lost 3 bases; unmatched junction nucleotides: 9. CDR1 and CDR2 (germline): SGDLS, YYNGEE. The CDR3 covers 16 residues. In nucleotides, the CDR3 is TGTGCCAGCAGCCCAAGACAGGGGGTAGATACAGATACGCAGTATTTT. This codes for CASSPRQGVDTDTQYF.

The chain has TRBV14 and TRBJ2-5; 7 bases agree with TRBD1. The CDR3 sequence is 15 residues long. From germline, CDR1 is SGHDN and CDR2 FVKESK. The trim removed 4 bases at V and 1 base at J, leaving 6 bases unmatched. The CDR3 region is CASSPLTGAQETQYF. As DNA, the CDR3 is TGTGCCAGCAGCCCATTAACAGGGGCCCAAGAGACCCAGTACTTC.

The chain links TRBV18 to TRBJ2-1; D is ambiguous. V lost 3 bases, J lost 5 bases, and 11 bases lay in between. The CDR3 consists of 14 residues. The germline V gene encodes CDR1 KGHSH and CDR2 LQKENI. DNA for the CDR3: TGTGCCAGCTCACCCCTCGATGGGCACAATGAGCAGTTCTTC. As protein: CASSPLDGHNEQFF.